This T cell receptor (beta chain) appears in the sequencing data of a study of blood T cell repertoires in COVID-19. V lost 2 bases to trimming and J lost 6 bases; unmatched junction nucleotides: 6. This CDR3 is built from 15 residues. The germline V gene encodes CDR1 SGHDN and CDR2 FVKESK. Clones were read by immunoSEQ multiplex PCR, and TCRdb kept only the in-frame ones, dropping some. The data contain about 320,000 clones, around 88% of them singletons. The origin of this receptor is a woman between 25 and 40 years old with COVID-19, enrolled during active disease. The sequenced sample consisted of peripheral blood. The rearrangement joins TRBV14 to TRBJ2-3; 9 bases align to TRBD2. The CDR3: CASSQLAGLADTQYF. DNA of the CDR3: TGTGCCAGCAGCCAACTAGCGGGGCTGGCGGATACGCAGTATTTT.